Given below is one T cell receptor beta chain in context. CDR3 length: 11 residues. CDR1 DFQATT and CDR2 SNEGSKA come from the germline V gene (reference sequence). The V segment lost 6 bases and the J segment 4 bases; nucleotides outside the gene matches: 2. Noted time point: pre-treatment baseline. The source of the sample is a study of blood T cell dynamics during melanoma immunotherapy. Here immunoSEQ multiplex PCR was the method, and the copy in TCRdb shows in-frame clones only, minus some. Of about 15,000 clones listed, around 83% are singletons. The sequence was obtained from a human donor with melanoma. The source was blood, collected from a patient treated with checkpoint blockade. The V gene is TRBV20-1, the J gene TRBJ2-7; 8 bases agree with TRBD2. The CDR3 region is CSAEREYEQYF. CDR3 nucleotides: TGCAGTGCCGAGCGGGAGTACGAGCAGTACTTC.